This TCR beta chain appears in the sequencing data of a study of cytomegalovirus exposure and HLA in healthy donors. Study conclusions and caveats: Reported findings show TCR beta sequences accurately forecast HLA-A and HLA-B alleles in most subjects. According to the study, roughly 160 TCR beta chains were cytomegalovirus-associated.

PCR amplification relied on 60 Vbeta primers (plus 13 Jbeta primers). The table came from immunoSEQ multiplex PCR; TCRdb's copy has only in-frame clones and leaves some out. The sample lists under 200,000 clones, 75% to 90% occurring once. Turning to this clone: The antigen is unknown.

The germline V gene encodes CDR1 ENHRY and CDR2 SYGVKD. CDR3 size: 15 residues. V was clipped by 11 bases and J by 5 bases; unmatched bases: 13. This clonotype originated in a male donor in good health and CMV-seropositive. The sample was PBMCs. The chain joins TRBV10-3 to TRBJ2-7; 12 bases are shared with TRBD2. CDR3 nucleotides: TGTGCCTCGCGAAGACTAGCGGGGGCCGGTGACGAGCAGTACTTC. It codes for CASRRLAGAGDEQYF.